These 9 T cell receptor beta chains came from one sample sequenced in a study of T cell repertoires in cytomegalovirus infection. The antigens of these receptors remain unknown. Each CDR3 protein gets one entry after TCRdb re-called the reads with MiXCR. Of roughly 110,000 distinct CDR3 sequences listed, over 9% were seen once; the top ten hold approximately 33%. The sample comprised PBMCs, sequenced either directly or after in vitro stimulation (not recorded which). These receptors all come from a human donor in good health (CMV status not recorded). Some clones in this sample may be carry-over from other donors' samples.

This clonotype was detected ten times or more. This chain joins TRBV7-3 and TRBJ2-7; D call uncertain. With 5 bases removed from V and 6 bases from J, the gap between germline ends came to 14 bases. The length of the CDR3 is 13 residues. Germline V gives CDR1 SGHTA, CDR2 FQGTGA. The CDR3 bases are TGTGCCAGCAGCCAGAGAGCGTGGGGCGAGCAGTACTTC. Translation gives CASSQRAWGEQYF.

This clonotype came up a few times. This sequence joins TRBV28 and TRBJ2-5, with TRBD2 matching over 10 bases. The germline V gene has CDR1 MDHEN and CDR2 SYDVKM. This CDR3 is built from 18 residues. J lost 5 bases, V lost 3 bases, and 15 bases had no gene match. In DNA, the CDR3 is TGTGCCAGCAGTTTCCTGGCTATAAGCGGGAGGGCCGAGGAGACCCAGTACTTC. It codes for CASSFLAISGRAEETQYF.

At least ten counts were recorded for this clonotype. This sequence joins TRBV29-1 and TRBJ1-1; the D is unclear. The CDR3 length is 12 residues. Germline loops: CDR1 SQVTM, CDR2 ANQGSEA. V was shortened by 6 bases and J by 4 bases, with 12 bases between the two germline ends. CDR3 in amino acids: CSVGGMSTEAFF. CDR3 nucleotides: TGCAGCGTCGGAGGGATGTCCACTGAAGCTTTCTTT.

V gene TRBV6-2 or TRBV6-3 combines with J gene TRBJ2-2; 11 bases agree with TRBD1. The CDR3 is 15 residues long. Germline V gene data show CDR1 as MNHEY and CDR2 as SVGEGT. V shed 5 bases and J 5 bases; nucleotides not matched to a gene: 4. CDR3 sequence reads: CASSRTGGGTGELFF. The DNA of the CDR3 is TGTGCCAGCAGTCGGACAGGGGGCGGAACCGGGGAGCTGTTTTTT.

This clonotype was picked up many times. The CDR3 protein is CASSLASRINNEQFF. DNA for the CDR3: TGTGCCAGCAGCTTAGCGAGTCGGATCAACAATGAGCAGTTCTTC. This chain uses TRBV7-8 with TRBJ2-1; no clear D gene. With 0 bases removed from V and 5 bases from J, the gap between germline ends came to 11 bases. CDR3 length: 15 amino acids. Germline V CDR1 and CDR2: SGHVS, FQNEAQ. Full variable domain (rest looked up from reference TRBV7-8 and TRBJ2-1): GAGVSQSPRYKVAKRGQDVALRCDPISGHVSLFWYQQALGQGPEFLTYFQNEAQLDKSGLPSDRFFAERPEGSVSTLKIQRTQQEDSAVYLCASSLASRINNEQFFGPGTRLTVL.

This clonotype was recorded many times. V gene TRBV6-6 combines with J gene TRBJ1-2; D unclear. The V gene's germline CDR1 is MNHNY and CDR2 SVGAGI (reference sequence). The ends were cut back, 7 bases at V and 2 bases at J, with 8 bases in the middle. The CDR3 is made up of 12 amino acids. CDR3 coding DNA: TGTGCCAGCACCCCTGGAAACTATGGCTACACCTTC. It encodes CASTPGNYGYTF.

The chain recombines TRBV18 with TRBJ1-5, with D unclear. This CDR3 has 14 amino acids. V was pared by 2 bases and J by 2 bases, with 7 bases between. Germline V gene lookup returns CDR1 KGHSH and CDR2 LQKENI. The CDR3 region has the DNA TGTGCCAGCTCACCAGGGCCGGGCAATCAGCCCCAGCATTTT. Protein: CASSPGPGNQPQHF.

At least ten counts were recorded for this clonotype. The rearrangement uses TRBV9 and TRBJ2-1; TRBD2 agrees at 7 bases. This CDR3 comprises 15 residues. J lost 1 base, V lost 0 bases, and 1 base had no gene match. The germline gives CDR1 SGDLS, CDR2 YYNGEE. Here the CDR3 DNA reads TGTGCCAGCAGCGTAGAGGGACTATCCTACAATGAGCAGTTCTTC. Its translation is CASSVEGLSYNEQFF.

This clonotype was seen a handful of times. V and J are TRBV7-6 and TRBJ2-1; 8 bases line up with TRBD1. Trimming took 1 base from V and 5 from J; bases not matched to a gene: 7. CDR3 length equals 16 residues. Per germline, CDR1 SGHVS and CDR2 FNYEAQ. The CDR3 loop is CASSLVGRQGHNEQFF. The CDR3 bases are TGTGCCAGCAGCTTAGTAGGAAGACAGGGGCACAATGAGCAGTTCTTC.